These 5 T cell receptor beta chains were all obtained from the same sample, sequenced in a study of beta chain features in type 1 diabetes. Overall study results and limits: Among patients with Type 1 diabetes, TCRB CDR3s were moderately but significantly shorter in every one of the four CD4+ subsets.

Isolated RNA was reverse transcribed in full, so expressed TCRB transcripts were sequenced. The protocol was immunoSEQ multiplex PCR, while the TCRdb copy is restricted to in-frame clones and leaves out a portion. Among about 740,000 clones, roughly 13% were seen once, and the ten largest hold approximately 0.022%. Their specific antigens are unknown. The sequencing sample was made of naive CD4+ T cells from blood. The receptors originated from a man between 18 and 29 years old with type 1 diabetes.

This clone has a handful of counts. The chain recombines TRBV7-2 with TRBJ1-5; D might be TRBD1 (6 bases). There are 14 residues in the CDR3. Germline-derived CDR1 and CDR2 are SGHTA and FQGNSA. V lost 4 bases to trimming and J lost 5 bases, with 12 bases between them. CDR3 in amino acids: CASSSRGGYQPQHF. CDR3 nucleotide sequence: TGTGCCAGCAGCTCCAGGGGTGGTTATCAGCCCCAGCATTTT.

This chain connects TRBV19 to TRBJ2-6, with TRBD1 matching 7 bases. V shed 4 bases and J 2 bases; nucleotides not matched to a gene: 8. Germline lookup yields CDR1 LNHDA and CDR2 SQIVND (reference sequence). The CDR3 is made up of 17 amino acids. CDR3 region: CASSTNRGVTGANVLTF. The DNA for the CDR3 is TGTGCCAGTAGTACAAACAGGGGCGTAACTGGGGCCAACGTCCTGACTTTC.

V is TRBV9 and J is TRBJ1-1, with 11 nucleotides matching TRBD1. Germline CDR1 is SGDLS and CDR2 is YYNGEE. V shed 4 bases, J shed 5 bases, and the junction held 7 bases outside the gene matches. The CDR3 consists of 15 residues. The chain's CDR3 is CASSTGTGGRTEAFF. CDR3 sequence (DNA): TGTGCCAGCAGCACCGGGACAGGGGGACGGACTGAAGCTTTCTTT.

This CDR3 is CASSLKPHNGYTF. The DNA of the CDR3 is TGTGCCAGCAGTTTAAAACCACATAATGGCTACACCTTC. The chain uses TRBV27 and TRBJ1-2; D is unresolved. Germline V gene sequence: CDR1 MNHEY, CDR2 SMNVEV (reference sequence). Trimming stripped 2 bases from V and 6 bases from J, with 10 bases between. The CDR3 is made up of 13 amino acids.

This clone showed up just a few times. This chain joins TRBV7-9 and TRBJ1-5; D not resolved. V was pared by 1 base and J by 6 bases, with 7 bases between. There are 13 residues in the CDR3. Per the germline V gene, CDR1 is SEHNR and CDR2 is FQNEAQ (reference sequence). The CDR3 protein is CASSLGRSQPQHF. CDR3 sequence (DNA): TGTGCCAGCAGCTTAGGGAGGAGTCAGCCCCAGCATTTT.